The TCR beta chain under discussion was sequenced for a study of CD8+CD57+ T cells in acquired aplastic anemia. Overall study: Sorted CD4+ plus CD8+ cells gave DNA averaging 3.2 ug.

General observations from the study: Patients and controls shared 25 to 30 CD8+ CDR3 sequences. Significance was not reached for CD8+ Simpson's diversity between patients and controls.

V lost 0 bases and J lost 7, with 1 base in between. Germline V gene lookup returns CDR1 SGHKS and CDR2 YYEKEE (reference sequence). The CDR3 runs 11 residues. TCR beta VDJ and CDR3 profiling used genomic DNA as template. A single record per CDR3 protein comes from TCRdb applying MiXCR to the reads. The table lists approximately 190,000 distinct CDR3 sequences, around half of them singletons. Patients sequenced had flow cytometry evidence of CD8+CD57+ cell expansion. Patients had not yet gotten any therapy when their blood was taken for sampling. This clonotype was observed at least ten times. Its specificity is not known.

Material: sorted CD4+, CD8+, or CD8+CD57+ T cells (not recorded which) from PBMCs. This TCR derives from a human donor with aplastic anemia. V is TRBV5-5 and J is TRBJ1-4; D is undetermined. The CDR3 DNA sequence: TGTGCCAGCAGCTTGGGTGAAAAACTGTTTTTT. Amino acid sequence: CASSLGEKLFF.